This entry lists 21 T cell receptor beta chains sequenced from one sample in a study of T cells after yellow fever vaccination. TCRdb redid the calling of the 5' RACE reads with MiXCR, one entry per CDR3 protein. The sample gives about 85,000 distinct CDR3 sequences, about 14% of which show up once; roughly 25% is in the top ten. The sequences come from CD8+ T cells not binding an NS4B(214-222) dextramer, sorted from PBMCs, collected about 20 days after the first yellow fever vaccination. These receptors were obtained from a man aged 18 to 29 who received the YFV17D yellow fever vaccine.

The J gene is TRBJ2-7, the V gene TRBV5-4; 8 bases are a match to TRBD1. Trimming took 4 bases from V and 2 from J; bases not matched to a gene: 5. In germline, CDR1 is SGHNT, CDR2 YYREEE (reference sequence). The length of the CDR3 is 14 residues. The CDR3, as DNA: TGTGCCAGCAGCCGGGGGACAGGAGCCTACGAGCAGTACGTC. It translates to CASSRGTGAYEQYV.

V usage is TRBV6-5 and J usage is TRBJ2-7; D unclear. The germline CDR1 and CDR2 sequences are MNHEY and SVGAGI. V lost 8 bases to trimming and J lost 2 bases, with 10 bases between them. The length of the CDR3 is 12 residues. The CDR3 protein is CASGATPYEQYF. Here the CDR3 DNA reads TGTGCCAGCGGAGCGACTCCCTACGAGCAGTACTTC.

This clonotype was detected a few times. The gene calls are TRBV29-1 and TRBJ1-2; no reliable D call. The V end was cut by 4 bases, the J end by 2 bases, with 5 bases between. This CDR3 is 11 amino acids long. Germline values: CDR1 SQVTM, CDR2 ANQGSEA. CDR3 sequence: CSVADNYGYTF. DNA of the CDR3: TGCAGCGTTGCAGACAACTATGGCTACACCTTC. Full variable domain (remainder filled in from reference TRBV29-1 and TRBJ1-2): SAVISQKPSRDICQRGTSLTIQCQVDSQVTMMFWYRQQPGQSLTLIATANQGSEATYESGFVIDKFPISRPNLTFSTLTVSNMSPEDSSIYLCSVADNYGYTFGSGTRLTVV.

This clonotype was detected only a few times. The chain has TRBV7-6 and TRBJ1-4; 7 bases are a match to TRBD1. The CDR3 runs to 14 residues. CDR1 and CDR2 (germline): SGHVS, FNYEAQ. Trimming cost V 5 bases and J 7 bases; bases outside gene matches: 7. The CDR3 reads CASSPTGVGEKLFF. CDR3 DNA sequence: TGTGCCAGCAGCCCAACAGGGGTTGGTGAAAAACTGTTTTTT.

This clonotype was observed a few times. CDR3 sequence: CASSYSGGSYNEQFF. Written as DNA, the CDR3 is TGTGCCAGCAGTTACAGCGGGGGTTCCTACAATGAGCAGTTCTTC. This rearrangement joins TRBV6-2 or TRBV6-3 to TRBJ2-1; TRBD2 aligns across 8 bases. Trimming cost V 2 bases and J 1 base; bases outside gene matches: 1. The CDR3 is made up of 15 amino acids. Germline V CDR1 and CDR2: MNHEY, SVGEGT.

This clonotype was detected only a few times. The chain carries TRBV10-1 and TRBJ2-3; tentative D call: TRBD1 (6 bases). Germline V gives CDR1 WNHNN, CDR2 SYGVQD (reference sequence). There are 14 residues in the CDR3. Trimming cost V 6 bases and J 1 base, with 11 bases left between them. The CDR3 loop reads CASSMNRGTDTQYF. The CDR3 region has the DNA TGCGCCAGCAGCATGAACAGGGGCACAGATACGCAGTATTTT.

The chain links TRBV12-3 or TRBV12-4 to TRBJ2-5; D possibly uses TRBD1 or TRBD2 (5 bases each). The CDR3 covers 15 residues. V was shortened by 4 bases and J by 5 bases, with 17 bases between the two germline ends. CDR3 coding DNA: TGTGCCAGCAGTTCCACCGGGACCCAAGGGGAGACCCAGTACTTC. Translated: CASSSTGTQGETQYF.

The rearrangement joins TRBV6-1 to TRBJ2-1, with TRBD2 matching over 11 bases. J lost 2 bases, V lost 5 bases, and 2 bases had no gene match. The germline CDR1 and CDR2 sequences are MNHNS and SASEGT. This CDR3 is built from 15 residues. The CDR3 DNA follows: TGTGCCAGCAGTCCACTAGCGGGGGCCTACAATGAGCAGTTCTTC. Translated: CASSPLAGAYNEQFF.

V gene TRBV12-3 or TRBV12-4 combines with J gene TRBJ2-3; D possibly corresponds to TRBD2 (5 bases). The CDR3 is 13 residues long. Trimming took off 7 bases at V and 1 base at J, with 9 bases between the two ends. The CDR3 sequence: CASTSGGTDTQYF. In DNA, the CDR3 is TGTGCCAGCACCAGCGGAGGCACAGATACGCAGTATTTT.

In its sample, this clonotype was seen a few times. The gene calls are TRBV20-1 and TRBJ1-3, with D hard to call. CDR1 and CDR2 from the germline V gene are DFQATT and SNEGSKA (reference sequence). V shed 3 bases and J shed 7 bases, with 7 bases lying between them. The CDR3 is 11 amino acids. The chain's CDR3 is CSASAANTIYF. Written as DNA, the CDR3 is TGCAGTGCTAGTGCAGCGAACACCATATATTTT.

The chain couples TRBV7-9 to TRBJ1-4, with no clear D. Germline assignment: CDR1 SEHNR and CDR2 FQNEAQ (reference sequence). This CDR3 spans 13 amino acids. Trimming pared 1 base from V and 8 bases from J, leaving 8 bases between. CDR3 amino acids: CASSLGLDEKLFF. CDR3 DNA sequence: TGTGCCAGCAGCTTAGGCTTGGACGAAAAACTGTTTTTT.

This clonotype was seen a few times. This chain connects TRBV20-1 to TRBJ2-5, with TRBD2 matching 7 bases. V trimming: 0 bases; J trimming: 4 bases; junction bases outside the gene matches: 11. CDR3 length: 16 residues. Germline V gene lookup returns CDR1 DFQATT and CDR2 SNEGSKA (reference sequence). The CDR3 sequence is CSARDLSTRGGETQYF. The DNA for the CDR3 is TGCAGTGCTAGAGATTTGTCGACCCGCGGGGGAGAGACCCAGTACTTC.

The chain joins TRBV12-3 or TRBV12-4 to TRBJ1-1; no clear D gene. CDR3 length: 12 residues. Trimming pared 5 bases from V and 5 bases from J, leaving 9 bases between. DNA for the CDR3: TGTGCCAGCAGTACCCCGCGGACTGAAGCTTTCTTT. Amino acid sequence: CASSTPRTEAFF.

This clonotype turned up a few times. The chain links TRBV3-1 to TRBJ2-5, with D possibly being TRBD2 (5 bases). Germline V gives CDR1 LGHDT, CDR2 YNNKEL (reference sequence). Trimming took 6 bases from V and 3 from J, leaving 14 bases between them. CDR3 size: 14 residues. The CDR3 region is CASSPSGYEETQYF. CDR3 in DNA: TGTGCCAGCAGTCCTTCGGGGTATGAAGAGACCCAGTACTTC.

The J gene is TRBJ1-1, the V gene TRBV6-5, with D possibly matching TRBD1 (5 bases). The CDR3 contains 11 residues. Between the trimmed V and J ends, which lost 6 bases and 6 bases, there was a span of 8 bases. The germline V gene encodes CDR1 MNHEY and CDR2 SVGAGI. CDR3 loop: CASRSGPEAFF. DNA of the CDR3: TGTGCCAGCAGATCAGGGCCTGAAGCTTTCTTT.

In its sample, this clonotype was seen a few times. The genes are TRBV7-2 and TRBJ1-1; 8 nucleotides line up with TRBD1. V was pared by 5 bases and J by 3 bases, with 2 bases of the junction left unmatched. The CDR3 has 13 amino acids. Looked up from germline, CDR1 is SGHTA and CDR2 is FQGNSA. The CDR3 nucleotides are TGTGCCAGCAGCGACAGGGGTGACACTGAAGCTTTCTTT. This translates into CASSDRGDTEAFF.

The CDR3 DNA reads as TGCAGCGTCTATGGGGGACGTGGAAGTGGCGAGCAGTACTTC. As protein: CSVYGGRGSGEQYF. The chain is built from TRBV29-1 and TRBJ2-7; D may be TRBD1 or TRBD2 (5 bases each). The CDR3 has 14 residues. V lost 6 bases to trimming and J lost 6 bases, with 21 bases between them. Germline V gives CDR1 SQVTM, CDR2 ANQGSEA.

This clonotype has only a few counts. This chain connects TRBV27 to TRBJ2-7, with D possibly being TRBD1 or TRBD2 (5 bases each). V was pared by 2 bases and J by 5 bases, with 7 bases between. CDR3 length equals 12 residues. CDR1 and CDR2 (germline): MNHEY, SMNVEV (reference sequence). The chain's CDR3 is CASSLLGDEQYF. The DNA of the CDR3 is TGTGCCAGCAGTTTACTGGGGGACGAGCAGTACTTC.

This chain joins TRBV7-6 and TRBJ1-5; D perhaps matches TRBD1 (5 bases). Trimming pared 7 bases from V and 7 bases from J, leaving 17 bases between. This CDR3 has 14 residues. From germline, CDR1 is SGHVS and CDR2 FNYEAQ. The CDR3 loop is CASTSHKGRQPQHF. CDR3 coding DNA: TGTGCCAGCACCTCCCATAAGGGGCGGCAGCCCCAGCATTTT.

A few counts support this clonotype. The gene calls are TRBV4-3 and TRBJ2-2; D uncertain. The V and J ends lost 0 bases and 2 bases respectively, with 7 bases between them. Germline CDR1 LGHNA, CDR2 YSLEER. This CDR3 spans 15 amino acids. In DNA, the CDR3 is TGCGCCAGCAGCCAAGAACTCGGAAACACCGGGGAGCTGTTTTTT. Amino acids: CASSQELGNTGELFF.

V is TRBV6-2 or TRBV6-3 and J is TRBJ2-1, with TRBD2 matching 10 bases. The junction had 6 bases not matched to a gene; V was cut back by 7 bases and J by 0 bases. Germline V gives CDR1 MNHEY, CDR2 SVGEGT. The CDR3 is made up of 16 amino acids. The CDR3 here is CASKPSGGLSYNEQFF. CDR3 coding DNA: TGTGCCAGCAAGCCTAGCGGGGGCCTCTCCTACAATGAGCAGTTCTTC.